One sample yielded the 25 T cell receptor beta chains listed below, sequenced in a study of T cell responses to AZD1222 COVID-19 vaccine. Libraries were prepared by immunoSEQ multiplex PCR; TCRdb keeps only in-frame clonotypes and omits some of them. The sample shows about 42,000 clones, roughly 88% of them seen only once. The specimen comprised peripheral blood, sampled 28 days after the second AZD1222 dose. The source of these receptors is an adult who received the AZD1222 COVID-19 vaccine.

V and J are TRBV27 and TRBJ2-5; D is undetermined. CDR3 length: 14 residues. V lost 5 bases, J lost 0 bases, and 10 bases lay in between. Germline V gene lookup returns CDR1 MNHEY and CDR2 SMNVEV (reference sequence). The DNA of the CDR3 is TGTGCCAGCAGTCACACACCGTACCAAGAGACCCAGTACTTC. This sequence encodes CASSHTPYQETQYF.

The chain combines TRBV10-3 with TRBJ2-3; 8 bases agree with TRBD2. The length of the CDR3 is 15 residues. CDR1 is ENHRY and CDR2 is SYGVKD in the germline V gene. Unmatched junction bases numbered 8, after V lost 3 bases and J lost 6 bases. For the CDR3, the DNA is TGTGCCATCAGTGATCCGGGACTAGGAGGGGATACGCAGTATTTT. Translating it yields CAISDPGLGGDTQYF.

V usage is TRBV11-2 and J usage is TRBJ2-3; 10 positions match TRBD2. With 3 bases clipped from V and 5 bases from J, the junction kept 8 bases outside the gene matches. Germline CDR1 SGHAT, CDR2 FQNNGV. The CDR3 length is 16 residues. CDR3: CASSFEGSGRGDTQYF. In DNA form, the CDR3 reads TGTGCCAGCAGCTTTGAGGGGAGCGGGAGGGGAGATACGCAGTATTTT.

This clone has just a few counts. V usage is TRBV2 and J usage is TRBJ1-2; 7 positions match TRBD1. The CDR3 has 15 residues. Germline V gene lookup returns CDR1 SNHLY and CDR2 FYNNEI. V shed 7 bases and J 1 base; nucleotides not matched to a gene: 9. DNA for the CDR3: TGTGCCAGCAACCTCCTTACAGGGGTTAACTATGGCTACACCTTC. Protein: CASNLLTGVNYGYTF.

The V gene is TRBV5-6, the J gene TRBJ1-2; TRBD1 is a possible D gene (5 bases). CDR3 size: 14 residues. Trimming removed 4 bases from V and 4 bases from J, with 14 bases in between. Germline CDR1 is SGHDT and CDR2 is YYEEEE. CDR3 sequence: CASSQGARGYGYTF. DNA for the CDR3: TGTGCCAGCAGCCAGGGTGCGAGGGGCTATGGCTACACCTTC. Drawing the rest from reference TRBV5-6 and TRBJ1-2, the complete variable domain is DAGVTQSPTHLIKTRGQQVTLRCSPKSGHDTVSWYQQALGQGPQFIFQYYEEEERQRGNFPDRFSGHQFPNYSSELNVNALLLGDSALYLCASSQGARGYGYTFGSGTRLTVV.

A single count supports this clone. The V call is TRBV11-2, the J call TRBJ2-2, with D possibly TRBD2 on 5 matching bases. The germline V gene has CDR1 SGHAT and CDR2 FQNNGV. This CDR3 has 17 amino acids. V was shortened by 5 bases and J by 6 bases, with 22 bases between the two germline ends. Here the CDR3 reads CASSPRALAGRPGELFF. CDR3 in DNA: TGTGCCAGCAGCCCCCGGGCCCTTGCGGGTCGACCCGGGGAGCTGTTTTTT. Looking up the rest from reference TRBV11-2 and TRBJ2-2 gives the full variable domain: EAGVAQSPRYKIIEKRQSVAFWCNPISGHATLYWYQQILGQGPKLLIQFQNNGVVDDSQLPKDRFSAERLKGVDSTLKIQPAKLEDSAVYLCASSPRALAGRPGELFFGEGSRLTVL.

This chain connects TRBV2 to TRBJ2-5; 12 bases match TRBD2. Germline CDR1 SNHLY, CDR2 FYNNEI. This CDR3 spans 18 amino acids. The V gene end was trimmed by 4 bases and the J gene end by 2 bases; junction bases not matched to a gene: 11. CDR3 coding DNA: TGTGCCAGCAGTGTCGGGCTCACTAGCGGGGGGTCACAAGAGACCCAGTACTTC. Amino acids: CASSVGLTSGGSQETQYF.

V usage is TRBV12-3 or TRBV12-4 and J usage is TRBJ1-2; the D is unclear. V was trimmed by 2 bases and J by 4 bases, leaving 8 bases between them. The CDR3 consists of 13 residues. CDR3 bases: TGTGCCAGCAGTTTACTGGCCCTCTATGGCTACACCTTC. As protein: CASSLLALYGYTF.

CDR3 DNA: TGTGCCATCAGTGAGAGCGGGCAGGGCTACGAGCAGTACTTC. This sequence encodes CAISESGQGYEQYF. This chain links TRBV10-3 with TRBJ2-7, with a tentative D call TRBD2 (6 bases). The CDR3 contains 14 residues. CDR1 ENHRY and CDR2 SYGVKD come from the germline V gene. V was clipped by 2 bases and J by 3 bases, with 11 bases between them.

The CDR3 protein is CASSLGQAGQPQHF. Here the CDR3 DNA reads TGTGCCAGCAGTTTGGGACAGGCGGGACAGCCCCAGCATTTT. This chain uses TRBV6-5 with TRBJ1-5, with TRBD1 matching 8 bases. After removal of 4 bases from V and 7 bases from J, the junction contained 6 bases not matched to a gene. Germline V gene data show CDR1 as MNHEY and CDR2 as SVGAGI. The CDR3 covers 14 residues.

The V and J genes are TRBV2 and TRBJ2-5; TRBD2 might be the D (5 bases). V was pared by 0 bases and J by 4 bases, with 12 bases between. Germline loops: CDR1 SNHLY, CDR2 FYNNEI. CDR3 length equals 15 residues. The chain's CDR3 is CASSEAGRSRETQYF. The CDR3 coding sequence is TGTGCCAGCAGTGAAGCGGGGAGATCCCGAGAGACCCAGTACTTC.

The chain recombines TRBV12-3 or TRBV12-4 with TRBJ1-2; D is possibly TRBD1 (5 bases). The V and J ends lost 3 bases and 8 bases respectively, with 10 bases between them. The CDR3 consists of 12 residues. This CDR3 reads CASSFGGGGYTF. The CDR3 region has the DNA TGTGCCAGCAGTTTCGGGGGAGGAGGCTACACCTTC.

V usage is TRBV9 and J usage is TRBJ2-1; D not certain. This CDR3 region has 16 residues. The ends were cut back, 0 bases at V and 3 bases at J, with 13 bases in the middle. Germline CDR1 and CDR2: SGDLS and YYNGEE. This CDR3 reads CASSVGLGSGYNEQFF. As DNA, the CDR3 is TGTGCCAGCAGCGTAGGTCTGGGATCCGGCTACAATGAGCAGTTCTTC.

V gene TRBV9 combines with J gene TRBJ2-7; 8 bases align to TRBD2. In germline, CDR1 is SGDLS, CDR2 YYNGEE. V gave up 0 bases and J gave up 2 bases; unmatched junction bases: 4. The CDR3 is made up of 15 amino acids. CDR3 in amino acids: CASSVGSGGTYEQYF. CDR3 nucleotides: TGTGCCAGCAGCGTAGGTTCGGGAGGGACCTACGAGCAGTACTTC.

This clone was counted only a few times. The CDR3 sequence is CASSPRDRGRTGELFF. CDR3 DNA sequence: TGTGCCAGCAGCCCGCGGGACAGGGGGCGCACCGGGGAGCTGTTTTTT. The chain employs TRBV7-6 and TRBJ2-2, with TRBD1 identical over 12 bases. The CDR3 runs to 16 residues. From germline, CDR1 is SGHVS and CDR2 FNYEAQ. J gave up 4 bases and V 5 bases, and 5 bases lay outside the gene matches.

V gene TRBV10-3 combines with J gene TRBJ1-2; a weak D match, TRBD1 (6 bases). Germline assignment: CDR1 ENHRY and CDR2 SYGVKD. V shed 2 bases and J shed 3 bases, with 13 bases lying between them. This CDR3 comprises 15 residues. CDR3 coding DNA: TGTGCCATCAGTGAGCGCGGGGGGCGTGACTATGGCTACACCTTC. This sequence encodes CAISERGGRDYGYTF.

The gene calls are TRBV6-5 and TRBJ2-3; D possibly corresponds to TRBD1 (6 bases). V was trimmed by 0 bases and J by 1 base, leaving 11 bases between them. CDR1 MNHEY and CDR2 SVGAGI come from the germline V gene. This CDR3 is 16 amino acids long. In nucleotides, the CDR3 is TGTGCCAGCAGTTACTCGGGGGCGTGGGGCACAGATACGCAGTATTTT. Amino acid sequence: CASSYSGAWGTDTQYF.

The chain uses TRBV30 and TRBJ1-2, with D tentatively TRBD1 (6 bases). Germline lookup yields CDR1 GTSNPN and CDR2 SVGIG (reference sequence). This CDR3 contains 12 residues. Trimming took 2 bases from V and 8 from J, leaving 12 bases between them. CDR3 loop: CAWSSRGKGYTF. The DNA for the CDR3 is TGTGCCTGGAGTTCCAGGGGTAAGGGCTACACCTTC.

The chain carries TRBV7-8 and TRBJ1-1; possible D gene TRBD1, 6 bases. Germline CDR1 and CDR2: SGHVS and FQNEAQ. The CDR3 consists of 14 residues. The germline V and J ends were trimmed by 4 bases and 0 bases, with 9 bases remaining between them. DNA for the CDR3: TGTGCCAGCAGCTCGGACAGATTGAACACTGAAGCTTTCTTT. Translation: CASSSDRLNTEAFF.

This chain joins TRBV28 and TRBJ1-2, with D possibly TRBD1 on 6 matching bases. V shed 5 bases and J shed 4 bases, with 11 bases lying between them. Germline loops: CDR1 MDHEN, CDR2 SYDVKM. The CDR3 runs 13 residues. The CDR3 DNA sequence: TGTGCCAGCAGTCGTACAGGGCTCTATGGCTACACCTTC. Translated, it gives CASSRTGLYGYTF.

The chain carries TRBV4-1 and TRBJ2-1; a weak D match, TRBD2 (6 bases). Trimming shortened V by 0 bases and J by 6 bases, and 12 bases separated the two germline ends. Germline V gene lookup returns CDR1 MGHRA and CDR2 YSYEKL. The CDR3 sequence is 15 residues long. The CDR3 bases are TGCGCCAGCAGCCAAGACCCGGGAGTCGGCAATGAGCAGTTCTTC. The encoded protein is CASSQDPGVGNEQFF.

The genes are TRBV3-1 (or the pseudogene TRBV3-2) and TRBJ2-7; 11 bases line up with TRBD2. In germline, CDR1 is LGHDT, CDR2 YNNKEL (reference sequence). V dropped 1 base and J dropped 4; count of bases not matched to a gene: 15. This CDR3 has 19 residues. The CDR3, as DNA: TGTGCCAGCAGCCAAGGTGAACTAGCGGGAGAGGGCGGGTCTTACGAGCAGTACTTC. Its protein product is CASSQGELAGEGGSYEQYF.

The chain's CDR3 is CASSRNRRQGGETQYF. The DNA of the CDR3 is TGTGCCAGCAGCCGCAACCGGAGACAGGGGGGGGAGACCCAGTACTTC. The chain couples TRBV4-2 to TRBJ2-5, with 9 bases matching TRBD1. Trimming removed 4 bases from V and 5 bases from J; junction bases left unmatched: 11. Germline CDR1 is LGHNA and CDR2 is YNFKEQ. The CDR3 has 16 residues.

This clone came up once. The CDR3 spells CASSPDRSHEQYF. The CDR3 bases are TGTGCCAGCAGCCCGGACAGGTCCCACGAGCAGTACTTC. The gene calls are TRBV11-2 and TRBJ2-7, with 7 positions matching TRBD1. CDR1 and CDR2 (germline): SGHAT, FQNNGV. The length of the CDR3 is 13 residues. V shed 5 bases, J shed 5 bases, and the junction held 6 bases outside the gene matches.

The chain links TRBV5-1 to TRBJ2-1; D gene uncertain. Trimming pared 1 base from V and 8 bases from J, leaving 10 bases between. Germline V gene data show CDR1 as SGHRS and CDR2 as YFSETQ. CDR3 size: 13 residues. In DNA form, the CDR3 reads TGCGCCAGCAGCTTGTCTTTCGGCGATGAGCAGTTCTTC. This translates into CASSLSFGDEQFF.